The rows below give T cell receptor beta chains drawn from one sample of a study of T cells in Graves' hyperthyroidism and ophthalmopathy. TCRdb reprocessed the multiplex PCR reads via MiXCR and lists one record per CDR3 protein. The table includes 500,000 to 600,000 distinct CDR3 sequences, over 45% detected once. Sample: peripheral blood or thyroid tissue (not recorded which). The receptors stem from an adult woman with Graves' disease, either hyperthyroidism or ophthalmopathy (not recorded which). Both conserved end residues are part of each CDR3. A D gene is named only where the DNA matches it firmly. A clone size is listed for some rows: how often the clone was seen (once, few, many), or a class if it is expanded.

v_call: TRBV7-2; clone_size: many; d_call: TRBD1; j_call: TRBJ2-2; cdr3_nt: TGTGCCAGCAGCTTGAGGACAGGGGTTAACACCGGGGAGCTGTTTTTT; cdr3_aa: CASSLRTGVNTGELFF
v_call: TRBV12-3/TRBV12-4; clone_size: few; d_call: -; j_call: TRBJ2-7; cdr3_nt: TGTGCCAGCAGTTCCGGACGCATCGAGCAGTACTTC; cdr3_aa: CASSSGRIEQYF
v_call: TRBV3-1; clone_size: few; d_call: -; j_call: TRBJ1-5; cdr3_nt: TGTGCCAGCAGCCAAGTGCAGGGAGGTCAGCCCCAGCATTTT; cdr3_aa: CASSQVQGGQPQHF
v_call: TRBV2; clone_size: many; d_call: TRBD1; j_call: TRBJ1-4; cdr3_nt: TGTGCCAGCAGTGTAGGACAGGGACGCGAAAAACTGTTTTTT; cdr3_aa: CASSVGQGREKLFF
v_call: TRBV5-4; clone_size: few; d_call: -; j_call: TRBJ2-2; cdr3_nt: TGTGCCAGCAGGCCACCGGGACATAACACCGGGGAGCTGTTTTTT; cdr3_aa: CASRPPGHNTGELFF
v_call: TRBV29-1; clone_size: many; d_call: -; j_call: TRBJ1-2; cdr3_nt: TGCAGCGTTGCCCGACAATCCTATGAGGGCTACACCTTC; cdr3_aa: CSVARQSYEGYTF
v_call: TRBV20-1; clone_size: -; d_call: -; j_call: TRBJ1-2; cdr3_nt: TGCAGTGCTACCTTTTCCCGGGACACTTCCGGGGACGATGGCTACACCTTC; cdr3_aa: CSATFSRDTSGDDGYTF
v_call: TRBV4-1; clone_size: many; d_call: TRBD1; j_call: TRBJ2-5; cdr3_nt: TGCGCCAGCAGCCATGACGGGACAGCCGAAGAGACCCAGTACTTC; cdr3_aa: CASSHDGTAEETQYF
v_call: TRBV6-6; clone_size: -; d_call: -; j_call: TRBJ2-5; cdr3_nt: TGTGCCAGCAGCCGGGCTCGGACCCAGTACTTC; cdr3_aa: CASSRARTQYF
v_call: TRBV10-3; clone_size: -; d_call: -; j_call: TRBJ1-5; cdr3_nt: TGTGCCATCAGTGAGTACGGAGACAATCAGCCCCAGCATTTT; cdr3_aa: CAISEYGDNQPQHF
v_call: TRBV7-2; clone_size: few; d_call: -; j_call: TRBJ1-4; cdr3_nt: TGTGCCAGCAGCCTGTACAGGGAAGGGGAAAAACTGTTTTTT; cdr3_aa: CASSLYREGEKLFF
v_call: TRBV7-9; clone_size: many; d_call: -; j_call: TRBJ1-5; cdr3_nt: TGTGCCAGCAGCTTAGCGACCCGGGACCGCCGCCGGGGCAATCAGCCCCAGCATTTT; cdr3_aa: CASSLATRDRRRGNQPQHF
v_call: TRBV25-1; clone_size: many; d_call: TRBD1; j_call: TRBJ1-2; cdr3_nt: TGTGCCAGCAGTGAACCAGGACAGGGTTCCTATGGCTACACCTTC; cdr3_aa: CASSEPGQGSYGYTF
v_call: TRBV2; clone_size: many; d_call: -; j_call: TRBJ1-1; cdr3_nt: TGTGCCAGCAGCGTTCCAGACAGCCGGATGAACACTGAAGCTTTCTTT; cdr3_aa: CASSVPDSRMNTEAFF
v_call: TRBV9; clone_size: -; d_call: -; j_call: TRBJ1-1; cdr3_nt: TGTGCCAGCAGGCCGGCGTGGTTTGCTACTGAAGCTTTCTTT; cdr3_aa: CASRPAWFATEAFF
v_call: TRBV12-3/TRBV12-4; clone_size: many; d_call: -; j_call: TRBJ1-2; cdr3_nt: TGTGCCAGCAGTTTGGCATCGAGTGGGAATGGCTACACCTTC; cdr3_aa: CASSLASSGNGYTF
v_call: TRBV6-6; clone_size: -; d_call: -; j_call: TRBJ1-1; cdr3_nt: TGTGCCAGCAGCTCTCCCGTAGATGGTGAAGCTTTCTTT; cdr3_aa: CASSSPVDGEAFF
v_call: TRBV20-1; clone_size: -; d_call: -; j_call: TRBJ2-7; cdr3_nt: TGCAGTGCTAAAGAGGGAATCTACGAGCAGTACTTC; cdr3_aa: CSAKEGIYEQYF
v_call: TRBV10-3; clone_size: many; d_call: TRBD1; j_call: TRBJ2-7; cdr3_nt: TGTGCCATCAGTCGGGACAGGGGGGGCGAGCAGTACTTC; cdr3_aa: CAISRDRGGEQYF
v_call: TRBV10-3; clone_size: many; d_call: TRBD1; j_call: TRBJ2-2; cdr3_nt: TGTGCCATCAGTGAGACAGGGGTGGAGTCCGGGGAGCTGTTTTTT; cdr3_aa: CAISETGVESGELFF
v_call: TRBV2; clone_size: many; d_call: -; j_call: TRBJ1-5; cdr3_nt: TGTGCCAGCAGTGACCAGATTGAGGATCAGCCCCAGCATTTT; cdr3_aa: CASSDQIEDQPQHF
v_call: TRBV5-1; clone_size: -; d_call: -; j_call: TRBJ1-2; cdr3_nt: TGCGCCAGCAGCCAAGTGACCAGTGACTATGGCTACACCTTC; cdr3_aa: CASSQVTSDYGYTF
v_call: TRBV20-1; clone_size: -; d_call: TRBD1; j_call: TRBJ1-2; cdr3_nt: TGCAGTGCCAACAGGGGGGACTATGGCTACACCTTC; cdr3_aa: CSANRGDYGYTF
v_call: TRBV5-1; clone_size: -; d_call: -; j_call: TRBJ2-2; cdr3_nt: TGCGCCAGCAGCTTCGCAGGGGGGGATCACGGGGAGCTGTTTTTT; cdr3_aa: CASSFAGGDHGELFF
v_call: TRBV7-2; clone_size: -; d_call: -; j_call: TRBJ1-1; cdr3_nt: TGTGCCAGCAGCTTAGCGACTCCTAGCGGGGCGCGAGACACTGAAGCTTTCTTT; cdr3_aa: CASSLATPSGARDTEAFF
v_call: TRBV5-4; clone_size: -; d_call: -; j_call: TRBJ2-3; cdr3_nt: TGTGCCAGCAGCTTCACCACAGATACGCAGTATTTT; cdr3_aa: CASSFTTDTQYF
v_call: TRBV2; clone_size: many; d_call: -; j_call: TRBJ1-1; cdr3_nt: TGTGCCAGCAGTGATCGCAGGATGAACACTGAAGCTTTCTTT; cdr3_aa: CASSDRRMNTEAFF
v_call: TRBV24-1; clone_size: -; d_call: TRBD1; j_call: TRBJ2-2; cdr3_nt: TGTGCCACCGACAGGGGGCCCGGGGAGCTGTTTTTT; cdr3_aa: CATDRGPGELFF
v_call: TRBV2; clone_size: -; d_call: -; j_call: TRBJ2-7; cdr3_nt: TGTGCCAGCGAAGGGCTACGGGCCTACGAGCAGTACTTC; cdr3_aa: CASEGLRAYEQYF
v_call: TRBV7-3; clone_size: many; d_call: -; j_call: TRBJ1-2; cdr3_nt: TGTGCCAGACAGCCGTCCGGGGCAGAAGGGGTTGTCCCGATCTATGGCTACACCTTC; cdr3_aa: CARQPSGAEGVVPIYGYTF
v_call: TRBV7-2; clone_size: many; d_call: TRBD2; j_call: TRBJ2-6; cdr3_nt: TGTGCCAGCAGCCTCAATGCGGGAGGGGCTGGGGCCAACGTCCTGACTTTC; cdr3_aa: CASSLNAGGAGANVLTF
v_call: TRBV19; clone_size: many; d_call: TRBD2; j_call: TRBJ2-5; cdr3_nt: TGTGCCAGTAGGGGGGGGGGTCTTAAGACCCAGTACTTC; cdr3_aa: CASRGGGLKTQYF
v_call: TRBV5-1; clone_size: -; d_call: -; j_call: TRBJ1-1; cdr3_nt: TGCGCCAGCAGCCCCCAGGCGTATCGAGACACTGAAGCTTTCTTT; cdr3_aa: CASSPQAYRDTEAFF
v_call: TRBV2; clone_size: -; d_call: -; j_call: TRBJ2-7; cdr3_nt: TGTGCCAGCGGACGGACCTCCTACGAGCAGTACTTC; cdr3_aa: CASGRTSYEQYF
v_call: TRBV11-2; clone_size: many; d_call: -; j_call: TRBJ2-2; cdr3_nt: TGTGCCAGCCGGTCGGGACGCGGCACCGGGGAGCTGTTTTTT; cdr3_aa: CASRSGRGTGELFF
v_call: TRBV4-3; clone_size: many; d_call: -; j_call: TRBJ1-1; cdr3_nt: TGCGCCAGCAGCCGCCTGGGGGAGGGAGGAGCTGAAGCTTTCTTT; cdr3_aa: CASSRLGEGGAEAFF
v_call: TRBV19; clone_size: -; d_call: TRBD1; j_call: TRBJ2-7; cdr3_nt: TGTGCCAGTAGCGGGACAGGGGGCAACGAGCAGTACTTC; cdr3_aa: CASSGTGGNEQYF
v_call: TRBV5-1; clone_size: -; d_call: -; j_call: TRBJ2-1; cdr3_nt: TGCGCCAGCAGCTTGGTCCCCCCGGGAAACAATGAGCAGTTCTTC; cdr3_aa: CASSLVPPGNNEQFF
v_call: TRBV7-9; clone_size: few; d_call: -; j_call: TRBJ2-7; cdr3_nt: TGTGCCAGCAGCTTAGAAGGCGGGATGTCCTACGAGCAGTACTTC; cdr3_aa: CASSLEGGMSYEQYF
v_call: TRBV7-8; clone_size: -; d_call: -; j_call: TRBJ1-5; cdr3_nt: TGTGCCAGCAGCTTAGCGCGTATAGGGTTTAGCAATCAGCCCCAGCATTTT; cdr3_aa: CASSLARIGFSNQPQHF
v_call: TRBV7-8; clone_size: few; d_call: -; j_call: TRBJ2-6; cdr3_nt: TGTGCCAGCAGCCCCCCCTGGGGGGACGCCGGGGCCAACGTCCTGACTTTC; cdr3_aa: CASSPPWGDAGANVLTF
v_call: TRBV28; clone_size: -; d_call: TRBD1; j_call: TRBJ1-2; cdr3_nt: TGTGCCACCCAATCCGCCAGGGGGAACTATGGCTACACCTTC; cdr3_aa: CATQSARGNYGYTF
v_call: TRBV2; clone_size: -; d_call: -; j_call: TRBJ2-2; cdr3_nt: TGTGCCAGCAGGAAGGGTGTCGACACCGGGGAGCTGTTTTTT; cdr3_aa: CASRKGVDTGELFF
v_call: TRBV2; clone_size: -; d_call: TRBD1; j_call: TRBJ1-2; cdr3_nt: TGTGCCACCAGTGACTGGACAGGGCCAAACTATGGCTACACCTTC; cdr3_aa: CATSDWTGPNYGYTF
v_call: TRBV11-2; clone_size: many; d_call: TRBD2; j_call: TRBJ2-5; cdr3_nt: TGTGCCAGCAGCTTAGTGTCCGGGAGGGGCTCTGGAGAGACCCAGTACTTC; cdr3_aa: CASSLVSGRGSGETQYF
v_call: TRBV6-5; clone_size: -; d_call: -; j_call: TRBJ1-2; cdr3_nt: TGTGCCAGCAGACAGGGCGGCTATGGCTACACCTTC; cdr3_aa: CASRQGGYGYTF
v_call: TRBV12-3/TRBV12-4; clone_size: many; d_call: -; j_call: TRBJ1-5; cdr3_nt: TGTGCCAGCAGATTAAATAATGGCAATCAGCCCCAGCATTTT; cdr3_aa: CASRLNNGNQPQHF
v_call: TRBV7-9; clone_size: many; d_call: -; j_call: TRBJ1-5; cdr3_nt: TGTGCCAGCAGCTCGCCGGTGGGCAGGGCCGGGAGCAATCAGCCCCAGCATTTT; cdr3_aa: CASSSPVGRAGSNQPQHF
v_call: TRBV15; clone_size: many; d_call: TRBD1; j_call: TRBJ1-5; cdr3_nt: TGTGCCACCACTCCGACAGGGAATCAGCCCCAGCATTTT; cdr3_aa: CATTPTGNQPQHF
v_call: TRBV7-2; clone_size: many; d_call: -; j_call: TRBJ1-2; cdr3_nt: TGTGCCAGCAGCTTAGAGGGAGGGCAACGCTACACCTTC; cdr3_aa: CASSLEGGQRYTF
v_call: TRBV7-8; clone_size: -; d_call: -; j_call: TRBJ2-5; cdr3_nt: TGTGCCAGCAGCTTAGTCGGGAGCGAAGAGACCCAGTACTTC; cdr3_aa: CASSLVGSEETQYF
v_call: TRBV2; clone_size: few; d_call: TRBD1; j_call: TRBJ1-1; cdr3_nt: TGTGCCAGTCAGGGGGGGCTGAACACTGAAGCTTTCTTT; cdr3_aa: CASQGGLNTEAFF
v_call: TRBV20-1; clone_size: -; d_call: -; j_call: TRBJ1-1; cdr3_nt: TGCAGTGCTAGAGTACTGGGGGCCGGTAACACTGAAGCTTTCTTC; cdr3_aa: CSARVLGAGNTEAFF